The TCR beta chain described here comes from a study of blood T cell repertoires in COVID-19. Across the whole study: Some COVID-19 samples were acute and others convalescent; all came from the United States, Italy and Spain. The cDNA or gDNA used as material had been derived from T cells, B-cell-depleted T cells, or PBMCs.

This clone appeared once. This CDR3 is built from 17 residues. CDR1 and CDR2 (germline): LNHNV, YYDKDF (reference sequence). The V gene lost 5 bases and the J gene lost 0 bases, with 19 bases spanning the gap. As originally analysed: Reference gene primer amplification in the assay estimated nucleated cell counts. Libraries were prepared by immunoSEQ multiplex PCR; TCRdb keeps only in-frame clonotypes and omits some of them. V and J calls plus clone size are reproduced from that table; the DNA served to infer D and trimming. The sample yields tens of thousands of clones, more than 70% seen once. Sequencing was carried out using peripheral blood. The chain joins TRBV15 to TRBJ1-1, with no clear D. The origin of this receptor is a woman between 55 and 75 years old with acute or convalescent COVID-19. The DNA for the CDR3 is TGTGCCACCAGCGATCCAGTCCTTGCGGAGATGAACACTGAAGCTTTCTTT. Amino acids: CATSDPVLAEMNTEAFF.